These T cell receptor beta chains were read from a single sample in a study of blood T cell repertoires in COVID-19. Libraries were prepared by immunoSEQ multiplex PCR; TCRdb keeps only in-frame clonotypes and omits some of them. Among over 350,000 clones listed, around nine tenths were seen once. The sequenced sample was peripheral blood. Receptors were obtained from a woman aged 30 to 39 with acute or convalescent COVID-19. Each CDR3 is given with its conserved first and last residue. The order of the fields is V gene, D gene, J gene, clone size, CDR3 protein, CDR3 DNA. D genes are given only for firm matches. The size entry is marked missing in some rows and otherwise reads once, few, many or a size class.

>TRBV19|TRBD1|TRBJ1-2|-
CASHKGGVWDSGYTF
TGTGCCAGTCATAAAGGGGGCGTTTGGGACTCTGGCTACACCTTC
>TRBV7-2|-|TRBJ1-1|-
CASSLFLETEAFF
TGTGCCAGCAGCTTATTTCTAGAGACTGAAGCTTTCTTT
>TRBV23-1|-|TRBJ1-6|-
CASSQSNGQQFDNSPLHF
TGCGCCAGCAGTCAATCGAACGGACAGCAGTTTGATAATTCACCCCTCCACTTT
>TRBV18|-|TRBJ1-5|few
CASSFSAGEQPQHF
TGTGCCAGCTCATTTTCGGCAGGGGAGCAGCCCCAGCATTTT
>TRBV19|TRBD2|TRBJ2-3|-
CASSTSGGATDTQYF
TGTGCCAGTAGTACTAGCGGGGGGGCCACAGATACGCAGTATTTT
>TRBV24-1|TRBD1|TRBJ1-2|-
CATSDLGTGKSPTYGYTF
TGTGCCACCAGTGATCTCGGGACAGGGAAATCTCCAACCTATGGCTACACCTTC
>TRBV7-2|-|TRBJ2-7|-
CASSLLRGVYEQYF
TGTGCCAGCAGCTTACTAAGGGGCGTCTACGAGCAGTACTTC
>TRBV2|TRBD1|TRBJ1-2|-
CATTGGLGGYTF
TGTGCCACCACAGGGGGCCTAGGTGGCTACACCTTC
>TRBV27|-|TRBJ1-1|-
CASSLSSGQGIEAFF
TGTGCCAGCAGTTTATCGTCAGGGCAGGGAATTGAAGCTTTCTTT
>TRBV7-9|TRBD2|TRBJ2-1|-
CASSLGWSGGVSDEQFF
TGTGCCAGCAGCTTAGGTTGGAGCGGGGGGGTCTCGGATGAGCAGTTCTTC
>TRBV5-1|-|TRBJ2-3|-
CASSLVGITDTQYF
TGCGCCAGCAGCTTGGTTGGCATCACAGATACGCAGTATTTT
>TRBV6-6|-|TRBJ1-2|-
CASSRDNPGQNIGGYTF
TGTGCCAGCAGCCGAGATAATCCGGGACAAAACATAGGCGGCTACACCTTC
>TRBV6-5|-|TRBJ1-1|few
CASSTHRNTEAFF
TGTGCCAGCAGTACCCACAGGAACACTGAAGCTTTCTTT
>TRBV20-1|-|TRBJ1-1|once
CSAREAARAFF
TGCAGTGCTAGAGAGGCAGCGAGGGCTTTCTTT
>TRBV27|-|TRBJ2-7|-
CASSLRARAYEQYF
TGTGCCAGCAGTTTACGGGCCAGGGCCTACGAGCAGTACTTC
>TRBV19|-|TRBJ2-5|-
CASSIGRETQYF
TGTGCCAGTAGTATCGGTCGAGAGACCCAGTACTTC
>TRBV6-5|TRBD2|TRBJ2-1|-
CASRTSGGPRGEQFF
TGTGCCAGCAGGACTAGCGGGGGGCCCAGGGGTGAGCAGTTCTTC
>TRBV19|-|TRBJ1-4|-
CASRTTTNEKLFF
TGTGCCAGTAGGACAACAACTAATGAAAAACTGTTTTTT
>TRBV4-1|TRBD1|TRBJ1-2|-
CASSPGQGAGGYTF
TGCGCCAGCAGCCCGGGACAGGGGGCCGGGGGCTACACCTTC
>TRBV6-5|TRBD2|TRBJ2-2|-
CAGSFSGVHTGELFF
TGTGCCGGTAGTTTTAGCGGGGTGCACACCGGGGAGCTGTTTTTT
>TRBV30|TRBD2|TRBJ2-3|-
CAFPLAGGGGTQYF
TGTGCCTTCCCTCTAGCGGGGGGGGGCGGTACGCAGTATTTT
>TRBV5-6|TRBD1|TRBJ1-3|-
CASSLVDRGGNTIYF
TGTGCCAGCAGCTTAGTCGACAGGGGGGGAAACACCATATATTTT
>TRBV6-1|-|TRBJ2-1|-
CASSATGGVLSSYNEQFF
TGTGCCAGCAGTGCTACGGGGGGCGTCTTAAGCTCCTACAATGAGCAGTTCTTC
>TRBV11-2|-|TRBJ2-7|-
CASSLRGSLSYEQYF
TGTGCCAGCAGCTTACGGGGGAGCCTCTCCTACGAGCAGTACTTC
>TRBV27|-|TRBJ2-2|-
CASSLGTQGLVTGELFF
TGTGCCAGCAGTTTAGGGACTCAGGGACTGGTCACCGGGGAGCTGTTTTTT
>TRBV2|TRBD2|TRBJ2-3|-
CASRTSGAPDTQYF
TGTGCCAGCAGAACTAGCGGGGCCCCAGATACGCAGTATTTT
>TRBV9|-|TRBJ1-3|-
CASSAEMEGNTIYF
TGTGCCAGCAGCGCCGAGATGGAGGGAAACACCATATATTTT
>TRBV5-1|-|TRBJ2-7|few
CASSWADRTIYEQYF
TGCGCCAGCAGCTGGGCCGACCGGACAATTTACGAGCAGTACTTC
>TRBV27|-|TRBJ1-1|-
CASSLLVIGTEAFF
TGTGCCAGCAGTTTGTTGGTGATCGGCACTGAAGCTTTCTTT
>TRBV9|TRBD1|TRBJ2-6|-
CASSVEGQGLSGANVLTF
TGTGCCAGCAGCGTAGAGGGACAGGGTCTCTCTGGGGCCAACGTCCTGACTTTC
>TRBV7-3|-|TRBJ2-7|few
CASSQADGGSYEQYF
TGTGCCAGCAGTCAAGCAGACGGGGGATCCTACGAGCAGTACTTC
>TRBV18|-|TRBJ1-3|few
CASSPNREAGNTIYF
TGTGCCAGCTCCCCCAACAGGGAAGCTGGAAACACCATATATTTT
>TRBV7-9|-|TRBJ1-5|-
CASSPGPGVGEGQPQHF
TGTGCCAGCAGCCCGGGTCCAGGGGTCGGGGAGGGTCAGCCCCAGCATTTT